This T cell receptor (beta chain) was sequenced for a study of shared clonotypes between healthy human individuals. Points from the study as a whole: Naive CD4 clonotypes overlapped across a handful of donors at around 5%.

Trimming removed 2 bases at V and 2 bases at J, with 9 bases between. Germline values: CDR1 SGHVS, CDR2 FQNEAQ. CDR3 length: 14 amino acids. Comments on this clone: Its antigen remains unidentified.

Execution of the assay was at deep level. Only in-frame clones appear in the TCRdb table, and some are missing; sequencing was by immunoSEQ multiplex PCR. The repertoire holds around 2.5 million clones, more than 85% seen once, with 0.36% in the top ten. Sequences were obtained from naive CD4+ T cells from PBMCs. Subset denoted: CD45RA+ positively selected. This clonotype originated in a young man in good health. Some clones in this sample may be carry-over from other donors' samples. The chain employs TRBV7-8 and TRBJ1-2; D is undetermined. In DNA, the CDR3 is TGTGCCAGCAGCTTACAGGCGCCGAACTATGGCTACACCTTC. Its translation is CASSLQAPNYGYTF.